This T cell receptor (beta chain) originates from a study of OX40 agonist ivuxolimab in advanced cancers. Broadly, across the study: The costimulatory receptor OX40 (CD134) was targeted by ivuxolimab, a fully human IgG2 agonistic monoclonal antibody. Peripheral TCRbeta sequencing aimed to test whether ivuxolimab altered TCR sequence diversity and caused clonal T-cell expansion. Intravenous ivuxolimab was administered to patients every 2 weeks at six dose levels: 0.01, 0.1, 0.3, 1.5, 3 and 10 mg/kg. The paper covers the monotherapy dose-escalation part of the phase I ivuxolimab trial, which included N = 52 patients. Among the roughly 50 dose-escalation patients, 19 had hepatocellular carcinoma, roughly 15 melanoma, 9 renal cell carcinoma and 9 head and neck cancer. Three dose-escalation patients achieved partial responses, one with hepatocellular carcinoma and two with cutaneous melanoma. A male proportion of 75% to 85% and a mean age of 60 years, ranging from about 20 to 80, were recorded for the dose-escalation cohort. Prior anti-PD-1, anti-PD-L1 or anti-CTLA-4 therapy was permitted, and approximately 40% of dose-escalation patients had received checkpoint inhibitors.

Genomic DNA was extracted from sorted cells for sequencing of the TCRbeta CDR3 region. The immunoSEQ Assay was used to sequence the TCRbeta CDR3 regions. TCRdb mirrors the immuneACCESS table, restricted to in-frame sequences. Some clones are absent from its copies; in checked studies, under half trace to an unresolved V gene, and the reason for the others is unknown. The sample has roughly 70,000 clones on record, 80% to 90% of them singletons. The ten top clones hold about 1.1% of the sample. Comment on this clone: Its antigen is not yet known. No quality values exist for individual bases; no much larger clone is one base distant.

The germline V gene sets CDR1 to SGHTS and CDR2 to YDEGEE. Including the terminal cysteine and phenylalanine, the CDR3 comprises 17 residues. The only DNA kept is the CDR3, 51 bases in frame from the first base. Trimming takes 4 bases off V and 6 bases off J; junction bases not matched to a gene: 12. Points the paper makes about the study in general: Clonal expansion of both CD4+ and CD8+ blood T cells was observed from baseline to week 6 at doses 0.1 to 3.0 mg/kg. In the 0.1-3.0 mg/kg groups, partial responders were among the patients with the lowest normalized peripheral clonal expansion, particularly in CD8+ T cells. The antigen specificity of the clonally expanded peripheral T cells was not determined. After ivuxolimab, more expanded clones were found on average in CD8+ T cells than in CD4+ T cells. Low levels of normalized T-cell clonal expansion were also seen in some patients who did not respond.

The trial excluded patients who had a history of autoimmune disease or who were on systemic immunosuppression. In every dose cohort, peripheral blood was drawn for TCR sequencing at baseline, cycle 4 day 1, and cycle 7 day 1. Samples came from an open-label, multicenter, first-in-human phase I dose-escalation trial of ivuxolimab. Adults with locally advanced or metastatic melanoma, renal cell, hepatocellular, or head and neck squamous cell carcinoma were enrolled in the trial. Before TCR sequencing, CD4+ and CD8+ T cells were separately sorted from peripheral blood. Source: CD4+ or CD8+ T cells sorted from blood, taken in a trial of the OX40 agonist ivuxolimab. This receptor was obtained from an adult with an advanced solid tumor such as melanoma, head and neck, liver or kidney cancer. Here the chain combines TRBV5-8 and TRBJ2-2, with 10 junctional bases fitting TRBD1. CDR3 reads: CASSVWPGTGAAGELFF. The nucleotide sequence is TGTGCCAGCAGCGTCTGGCCCGGGACAGGGGCCGCCGGGGAGCTGTTTTTT.